These 13 T cell receptor beta chains were sequenced from one sample in a study of CXCR3-negative and CXCR3-positive naive CD8 T cells (dated by TCRdb to between 2018 and 2021). General conclusions and limits of the study: Compared with CXCR3-negative naive cells, CXCR3-positive naive cells had TRB CDR3s with higher hydrophobicity (lower Kidera factor 4), lower energy, and higher strength and volume indices.

Sequencing was carried out with a NextSeq 550. The Human TCR Profiling Kit (MiLaboratory) was used to make UMI-labeled 5' RACE TRB cDNA libraries. With the reads reprocessed by TCRdb, a single entry stands for each CDR3 protein sequence and no DNA is reported. This sample's clone table shows roughly 130,000 distinct CDR3 sequences. The top ten constitute 0.59% of the sample. These receptors' targets are unknown. The sequenced material came from naive CXCR3+ CD8+ T cells from blood. The cell subset or site label for this specimen denotes: CD45RO-CCR7+CD27+CD95- naive CD8+ T cells expressing CXCR3 (TNR3+). All receptors come from a human donor in good health. Some clones in this sample may be carry-over from other donors' samples.

V usage is TRBV15 and J usage is TRBJ2-1; TCRdb outputs TRBD1, but without DNA this stays unchecked. The CDR3 has 13 residues. Germline V gene lookup returns CDR1 LNHNV and CDR2 YYDKDF (reference sequence). CDR3 amino acids: CATSSGQLNEQFF.

This clonotype is classed as medium-sized by frequency. The rearrangement uses TRBV12-3 or TRBV12-4 and TRBJ1-5; absent DNA, TCRdb's TRBD1 call cannot be checked. The CDR3 consists of 14 residues. The CDR3 protein is CASSWRQGEQPQHF.

The J gene is TRBJ1-1, the V gene TRBV11-2; no DNA is available, so the TRBD1 call from TCRdb remains unchecked. Looked up from germline, CDR1 is SGHAT and CDR2 is FQNNGV. The CDR3 runs 15 residues. CDR3 loop: CASSGTGGVNTEAFF.

This chain connects TRBV28 to TRBJ2-1; TCRdb indicates TRBD2, and absent DNA this call remains unverified. CDR1 and CDR2 (germline): MDHEN, SYDVKM. CDR3 size: 17 residues. CDR3 loop: CASSLPLGVIRYNEQFF. Combining the CDR3 with reference TRBV28 and TRBJ2-1 gives the whole variable domain DVKVTQSSRYLVKRTGEKVFLECVQDMDHENMFWYRQDPGLGLRLIYFSYDVKMKEKGDIPEGYSVSREKKERFSLILESASTNQTSMYLCASSLPLGVIRYNEQFFGPGTRLTVL.

The chain recombines TRBV7-9 with TRBJ2-7; TCRdb calls TRBD2, which cannot be checked without DNA. Per germline, CDR1 SEHNR and CDR2 FQNEAQ (reference sequence). The CDR3 consists of 15 residues. The CDR3 region is CASSLVPSEDYERYF.

V gene TRBV7-2 combines with J gene TRBJ2-7; TCRdb names TRBD2, which stays unverified in the absence of DNA. CDR3 size: 16 residues. The germline CDR1 and CDR2 sequences are SGHTA and FQGNSA. The CDR3 here is CASSLEAGLGSYEQYF.

The chain recombines TRBV6-2 or TRBV6-3 with TRBJ2-5; TCRdb selects TRBD2, and the lack of DNA leaves this call unchecked. The V gene's germline CDR1 is MNHEY and CDR2 SVGEGT. The CDR3 extends over 16 amino acids. The CDR3: CASTRGRDYYQETQYF.

The chain is built from TRBV6-1 and TRBJ2-7; with no DNA, the TCRdb D assignment of TRBD1 cannot be verified. Germline V gives CDR1 MNHNS, CDR2 SASEGT. This CDR3 is built from 14 residues. CDR3 amino acids: CASSSPVSSYEQYF.

V usage is TRBV12-3 or TRBV12-4 and J usage is TRBJ2-7; TCRdb's D call of TRBD1 is untestable without DNA. The length of the CDR3 is 13 residues. CDR3 residues: CASSLEPPTVQYF.

The rearrangement links TRBV23-1 to TRBJ1-6; TCRdb's D gene call, TRBD1, goes unchecked for lack of DNA. TRBV23-1 is an open reading frame whose function is uncertain. This CDR3 has 20 residues. The chain's CDR3 is CASSQVPDRDACSYNSPLHF.

CDR3 in amino acids: CASATANEQFF. The V gene is TRBV7-3, the J gene TRBJ2-1. The CDR3 loop spans 11 amino acids. Germline V gene sequence: CDR1 SGHTA, CDR2 FQGTGA.

V is TRBV12-3 or TRBV12-4 and J is TRBJ1-2; TCRdb picks TRBD1, but there is no DNA to check that call. The CDR3 contains 13 residues. CDR3 sequence: CASSITGTYGYTF.

The chain joins TRBV28 to TRBJ2-2; TCRdb selects TRBD1, and the lack of DNA leaves this call unchecked. The CDR3 is made up of 12 amino acids. Germline V gene data show CDR1 as MDHEN and CDR2 as SYDVKM. CDR3 amino acids: CASSFGGRELFF.